Described below is a single TCR beta chain sequence and its context. The antigen is not known. This record belongs to a study of cytomegalovirus exposure and HLA in healthy donors. Study-wide context: Earlier work reported 100 million or so unique TCR beta sequences from 150 million to 200 million T cells.

Researchers ran the PCR with 60 Vbeta and 13 Jbeta primers. The data were produced by immunoSEQ multiplex PCR, yet TCRdb's version contains in-frame clones alone and is incomplete. The sample consists of around 150,000 clones, approximately 76% of them appearing once. Whole-study results and caveats: The study put under 200 TCR beta chains on its list as cytomegalovirus-associated.

Germline lookup yields CDR1 SGHNT and CDR2 YYREEE (reference sequence). The germline V and J ends were trimmed by 4 bases and 1 base, with 15 bases remaining between them. The CDR3 runs 15 residues. The sequenced sample was PBMCs. The chain combines TRBV5-4 with TRBJ2-7; maybe TRBD2 (6 bases). The clonotype originates from a man in his fifties or sixties in good health and CMV-seronegative. DNA for the CDR3: TGTGCCAGCAGCCCGCAACCGGGACTTTCCTACGAGCAGTACTTC. Protein sequence: CASSPQPGLSYEQYF. The full variable domain, rest sourced from reference TRBV5-4 and TRBJ2-7, is ETGVTQSPTHLIKTRGQQVTLRCSSQSGHNTVSWYQQALGQGPQFIFQYYREEENGRGNFPPRFSGLQFPNYSSELNVNALELDDSALYLCASSPQPGLSYEQYFGPGTRLTVT.